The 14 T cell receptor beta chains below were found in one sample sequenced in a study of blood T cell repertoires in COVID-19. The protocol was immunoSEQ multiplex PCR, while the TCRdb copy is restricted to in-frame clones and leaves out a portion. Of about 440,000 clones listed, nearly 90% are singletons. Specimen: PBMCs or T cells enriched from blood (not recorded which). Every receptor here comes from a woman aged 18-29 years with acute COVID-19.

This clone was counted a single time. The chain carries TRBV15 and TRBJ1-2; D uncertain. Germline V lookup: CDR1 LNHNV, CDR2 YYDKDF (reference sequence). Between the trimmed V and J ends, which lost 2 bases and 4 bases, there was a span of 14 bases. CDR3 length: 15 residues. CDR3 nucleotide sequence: TGTGCCACCAGCAGACCCGGAGAGAGGTTCTATGGCTACACCTTC. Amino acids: CATSRPGERFYGYTF.

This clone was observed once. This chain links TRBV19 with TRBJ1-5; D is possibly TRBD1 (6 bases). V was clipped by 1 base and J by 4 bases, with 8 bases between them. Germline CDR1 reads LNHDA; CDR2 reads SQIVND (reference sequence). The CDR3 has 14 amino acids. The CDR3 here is CASSIVGTNQPQHF. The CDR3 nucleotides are TGTGCCAGTAGTATAGTAGGGACAAATCAGCCCCAGCATTTT.

The CDR3 DNA reads TGTGCCAGCAGCGTAGAACAGGGGCGAAATTCACCCCTCCACTTT. This codes for CASSVEQGRNSPLHF. The chain combines TRBV9 with TRBJ1-6, with 7 bases lining up with TRBD1. The CDR3 is 15 amino acids. V was pared by 0 bases and J by 7 bases, with 4 bases of the junction left unmatched. Germline CDR1 SGDLS, CDR2 YYNGEE.

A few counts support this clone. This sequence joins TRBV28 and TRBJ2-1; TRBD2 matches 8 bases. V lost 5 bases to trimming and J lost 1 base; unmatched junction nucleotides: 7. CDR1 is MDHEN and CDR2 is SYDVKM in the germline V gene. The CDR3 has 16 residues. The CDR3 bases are TGTGCCAGCAGTACCCGGTCGGGAGGGTCCTACAATGAGCAGTTCTTC. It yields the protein CASSTRSGGSYNEQFF.

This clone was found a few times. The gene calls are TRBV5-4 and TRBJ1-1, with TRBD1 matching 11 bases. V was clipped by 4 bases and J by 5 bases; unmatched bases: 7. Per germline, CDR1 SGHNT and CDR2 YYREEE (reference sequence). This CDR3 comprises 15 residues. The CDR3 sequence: CASSPRTGGRTEAFF. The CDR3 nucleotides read TGTGCCAGCAGCCCCCGGACAGGGGGCAGGACTGAAGCTTTCTTT.

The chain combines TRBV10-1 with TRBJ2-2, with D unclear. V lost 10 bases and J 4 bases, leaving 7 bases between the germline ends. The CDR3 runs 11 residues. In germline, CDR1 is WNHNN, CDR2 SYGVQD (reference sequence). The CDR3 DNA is TGCGCCACCGGCGGCACCGGGGAGCTGTTTTTT. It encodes CATGGTGELFF.

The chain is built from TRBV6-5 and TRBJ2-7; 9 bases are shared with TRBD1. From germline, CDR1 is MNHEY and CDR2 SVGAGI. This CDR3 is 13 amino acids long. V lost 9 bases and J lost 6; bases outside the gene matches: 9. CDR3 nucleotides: TGTGCCAGGTCCCGGGACAGGGCGGCCGAGCAGTACTTC. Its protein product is CARSRDRAAEQYF.

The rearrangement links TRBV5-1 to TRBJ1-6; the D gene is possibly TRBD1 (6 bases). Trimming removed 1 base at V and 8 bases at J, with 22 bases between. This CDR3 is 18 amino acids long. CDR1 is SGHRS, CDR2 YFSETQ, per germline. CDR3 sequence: CASSLWSLTTGIYSPLHF. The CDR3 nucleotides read TGCGCCAGCAGCTTGTGGTCCCTCACAACAGGGATCTATTCACCCCTCCACTTT.

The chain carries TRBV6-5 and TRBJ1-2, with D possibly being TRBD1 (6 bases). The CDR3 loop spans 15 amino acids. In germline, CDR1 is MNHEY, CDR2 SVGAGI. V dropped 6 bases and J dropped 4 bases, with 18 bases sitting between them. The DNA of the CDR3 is TGTGCCAGCAGAGAGCCCTCTGGGGGCCTCTATGGCTACACCTTC. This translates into CASREPSGGLYGYTF.

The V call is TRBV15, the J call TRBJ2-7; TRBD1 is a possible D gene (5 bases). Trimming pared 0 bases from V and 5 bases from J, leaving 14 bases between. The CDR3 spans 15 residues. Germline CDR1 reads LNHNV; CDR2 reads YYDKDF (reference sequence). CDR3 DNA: TGTGCCACCAGCAGAGAGGACACGGTGATACACGAGCAGTACTTC. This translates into CATSREDTVIHEQYF.

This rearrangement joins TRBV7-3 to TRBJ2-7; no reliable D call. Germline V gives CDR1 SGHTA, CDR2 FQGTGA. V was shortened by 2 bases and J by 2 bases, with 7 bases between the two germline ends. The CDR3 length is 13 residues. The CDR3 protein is CASSLSGAYEQYF. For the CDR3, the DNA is TGTGCCAGCAGCTTATCAGGTGCCTACGAGCAGTACTTC.

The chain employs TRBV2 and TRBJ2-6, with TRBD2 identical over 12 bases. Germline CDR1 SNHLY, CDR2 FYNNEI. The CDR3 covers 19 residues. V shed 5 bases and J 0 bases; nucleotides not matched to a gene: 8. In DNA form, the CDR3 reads TGTGCCAGCAGTCGTACTAGCGGGGGGTCGTTCTCTGGGGCCAACGTCCTGACTTTC. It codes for CASSRTSGGSFSGANVLTF.

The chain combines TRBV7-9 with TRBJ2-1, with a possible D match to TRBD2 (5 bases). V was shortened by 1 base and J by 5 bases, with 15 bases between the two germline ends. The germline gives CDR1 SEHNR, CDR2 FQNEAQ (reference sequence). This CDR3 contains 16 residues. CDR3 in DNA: TGTGCCAGCAGCTTAGGGGATCTAGCTGCGGACAATGAGCAGTTCTTC. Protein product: CASSLGDLAADNEQFF.

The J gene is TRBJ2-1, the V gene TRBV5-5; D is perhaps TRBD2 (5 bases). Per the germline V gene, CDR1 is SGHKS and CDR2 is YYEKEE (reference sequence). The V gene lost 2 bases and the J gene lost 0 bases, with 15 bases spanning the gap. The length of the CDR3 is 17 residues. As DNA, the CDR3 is TGTGCCAGCAGCTTTTACACAAGCGGATACTCCTACAATGAGCAGTTCTTC. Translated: CASSFYTSGYSYNEQFF.